This T cell receptor beta chain was sequenced during a study of T-cell memory formation after mild COVID-19. In germline, CDR1 is LNHDA, CDR2 SQIVND (reference sequence). The CDR3 is 15 amino acids. V lost 6 bases, J lost 2 bases, and 17 bases lay in between. A single record per CDR3 protein comes from TCRdb applying MiXCR to the 5' RACE reads. The sample has approximately 150,000 distinct CDR3 sequences; about 14% are singletons. The material sequenced was PBMCs or a T cell subset sorted from them (not recorded which). The receptor's source is an adult woman who had mild COVID-19 (a few samples of this study predate the infection). Cell type and time point are not known. The rearrangement uses TRBV19 and TRBJ2-7; TRBD2 is a possible D gene (7 bases). In DNA, the CDR3 is TGTGCCAGTAGCCCAAGGGGGGGGCCGACCTACGAGCAGTACTTC. Its protein product is CASSPRGGPTYEQYF.